This T cell receptor (beta chain) is from a study of blood T cell repertoires in COVID-19 (dated by TCRdb to the early 2020s). Regarding the research as a whole: The collaborator samples originated in the United States, Italy and Spain and spanned the acute and convalescent phases of COVID-19. The material from the prospective study consisted of cDNA or gDNA derived from T cells, B-cell-depleted T cells, or PBMCs. The repertoires were released in a freely available public database meant as a resource for research on the immune response to SARS-CoV-2. The dataset comprised deeply sampled blood TCRbeta repertoires from subjects exposed to, actively infected with, or recovered from COVID-19. Where HLA class I and class II types were available, the types were taken from metadata supplied by the sample provider, not from assay-based typing. The samples were drawn from the first 160 participants of the ongoing ImmuneRACE study and from more than 1,000 subjects provided by 6 global collaborators. Nearly every sample came with metadata listing a de-identified subject ID, COVID-19 status, age in years and sex. Results the study describes overall, beyond this receptor: Clinical and demographic metadata were provided uncurated, with the amount varying by source and participant.

In the prospective study, participants were roughly 18 to 89 years old, resided in fewer than 25 geographic areas of the United States, and were enrolled through a virtual design. In the prospective study, cohorts were assigned on the basis of participant-reported clinical history obtained from a screening survey and a study questionnaire. Exposed participants had been in contact with someone with a PCR-confirmed or clinician-diagnosed COVID-19 case within 2 weeks of study entry. Mobile phlebotomists in the prospective study collected whole blood, serum and a nasopharyngeal or oropharyngeal swab from every participant. Participants in the prospective study had the option to provide additional blood draws and questionnaires over an approximately two-month period. Prospective study blood samples were shipped either frozen or at room temperature before DNA extraction. TCRbeta CDR3 regions were amplified from genomic DNA by means of the immunoSEQ Assay, a bias-controlled multiplex PCR. For the original study's pipeline: Within the assay, amplification of reference gene primers was used to estimate how many nucleated cells each sample contained. To quantify the absolute abundance of each unique TCRbeta CDR3 rearrangement, sequence reads were collapsed and filtered. For each sample, productive Simpson clonality was calculated by taking the square root of Simpson's diversity index across productive rearrangements. Imported from immuneACCESS, the table was reduced by TCRdb to in-frame sequences with V and J called. These copies leave out some clones; in studies compared against another copy, an unresolved V gene accounts for under half, and the cause of the remainder is not known. D and trimming were read from the DNA, whereas the V and J calls and clone size are those reported in that table. This sample lists about 230,000 clones; over 75% were detected once. Of the sample, about 3.5% is held by the ten largest clones.

Taken from cysteine to phenylalanine, the CDR3 has 11 residues. The sequence is cut down to CDR3 DNA, 33 bases in frame from base 1. V loses 7 bases, J loses 3 bases, and the germline ends lie 10 bases apart. CDR1 and CDR2, looked up from the germline V gene, are SQVTM and ANQGSEA. Worth noting for this clone: The clone's antigen remains unknown. No much larger clone exists at a distance of one base, and base qualities are not known.

The sequence was collected from a woman in her thirties who had been exposed to COVID-19. Sequencing used PBMCs or T cells enriched from blood (not recorded which). The receptor chain draws on TRBV29-1 and TRBJ2-7; the D gene is perhaps TRBD2, from 5 matching bases. The CDR3 loop reads CSGGESYEQYF. At the DNA level, the sequence is TGCAGCGGGGGAGAGAGCTACGAGCAGTACTTC.